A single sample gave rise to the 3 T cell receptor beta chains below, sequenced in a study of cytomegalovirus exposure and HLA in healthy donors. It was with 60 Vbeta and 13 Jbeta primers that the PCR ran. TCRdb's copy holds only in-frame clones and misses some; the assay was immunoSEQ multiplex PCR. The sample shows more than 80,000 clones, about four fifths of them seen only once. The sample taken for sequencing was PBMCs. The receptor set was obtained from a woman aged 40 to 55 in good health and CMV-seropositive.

The CDR3 DNA sequence: TGTGCCAGCAACGTGGGTAGCGGGATCCGGAATGAGCAGTTCTTC. Its protein product is CASNVGSGIRNEQFF. The chain is built from TRBV2 and TRBJ2-1; 8 bases line up with TRBD2. CDR1 and CDR2 from the germline V gene are SNHLY and FYNNEI. This CDR3 contains 15 residues. J lost 7 bases, V lost 7 bases, and 12 bases had no gene match.

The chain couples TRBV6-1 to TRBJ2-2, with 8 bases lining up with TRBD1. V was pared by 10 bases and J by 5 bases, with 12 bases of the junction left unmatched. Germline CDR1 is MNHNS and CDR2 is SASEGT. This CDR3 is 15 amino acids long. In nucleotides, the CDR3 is TGTGCCACCAAATTGGACAGGGTGATGACCGGGGAGCTGTTTTTT. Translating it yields CATKLDRVMTGELFF.

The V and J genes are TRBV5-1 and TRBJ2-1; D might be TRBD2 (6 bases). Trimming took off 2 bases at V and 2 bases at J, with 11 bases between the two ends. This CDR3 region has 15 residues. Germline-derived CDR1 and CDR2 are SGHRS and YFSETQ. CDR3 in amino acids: CASSLLAGAYNEQFF. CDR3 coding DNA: TGCGCCAGCAGCTTACTAGCCGGGGCCTACAATGAGCAGTTCTTC.